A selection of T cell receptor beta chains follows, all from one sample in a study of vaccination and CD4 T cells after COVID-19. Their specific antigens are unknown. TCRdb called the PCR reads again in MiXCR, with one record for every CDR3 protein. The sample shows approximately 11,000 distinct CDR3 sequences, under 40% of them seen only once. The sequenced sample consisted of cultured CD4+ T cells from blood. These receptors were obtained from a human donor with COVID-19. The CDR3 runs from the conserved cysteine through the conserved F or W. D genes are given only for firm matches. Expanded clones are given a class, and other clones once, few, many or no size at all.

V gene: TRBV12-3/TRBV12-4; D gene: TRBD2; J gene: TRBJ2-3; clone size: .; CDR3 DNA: TGTGCCAGCAGCGGACTAGCGGGGGTCACAGATACGCAGTATTTT; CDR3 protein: CASSGLAGVTDTQYF
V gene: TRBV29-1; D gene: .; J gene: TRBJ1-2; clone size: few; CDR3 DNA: TGCAGCGTTGAAGTGACAGCCTATGGCTACACCTTC; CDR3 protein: CSVEVTAYGYTF
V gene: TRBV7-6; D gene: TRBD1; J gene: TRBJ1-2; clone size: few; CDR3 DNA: TGTGCCAGCAGCTTAGTCCTTGGACAGGGGGCGAACTATGGCTACACCTTC; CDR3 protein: CASSLVLGQGANYGYTF
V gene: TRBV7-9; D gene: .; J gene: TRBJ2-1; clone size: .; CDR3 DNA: TGTGCCAGCAGCCATGACATCGGAGGCTTTGATGACAATGAGCAGTTCTTC; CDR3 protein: CASSHDIGGFDDNEQFF
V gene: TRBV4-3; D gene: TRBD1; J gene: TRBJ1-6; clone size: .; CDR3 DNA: TGCGCCAGCAGCCTCGAACTGGGACAGGGGAATTCACCCCCCCACTTT; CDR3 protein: CASSLELGQGNSPPHF
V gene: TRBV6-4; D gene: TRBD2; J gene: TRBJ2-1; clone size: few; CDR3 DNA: TGTGCCAGCAGTGACCAGCGGGGGTATGAGCAGTTCTTC; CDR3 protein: CASSDQRGYEQFF
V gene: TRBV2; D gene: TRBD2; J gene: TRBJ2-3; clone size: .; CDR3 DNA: TGTGCCAGTACTAGCGGGGGATTGACAGATACGCAGTATTTT; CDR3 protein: CASTSGGLTDTQYF
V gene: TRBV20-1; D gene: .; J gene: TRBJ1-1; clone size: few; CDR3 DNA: TGCAGTGCTGAGAACAATGGGAAGGGGGGTGAAGCTTTCTTT; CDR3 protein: CSAENNGKGGEAFF
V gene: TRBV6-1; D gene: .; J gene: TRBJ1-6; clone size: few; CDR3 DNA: TGTGCCGGGGGACACCCGCTCCTCCACTTT; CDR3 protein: CAGGHPLLHF
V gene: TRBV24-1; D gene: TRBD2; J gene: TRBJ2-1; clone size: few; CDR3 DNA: TGTGCCACCAGTGAGTCCGGGACTAGCGGCCAATTGGGGCAGTTCTTC; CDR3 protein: CATSESGTSGQLGQFF
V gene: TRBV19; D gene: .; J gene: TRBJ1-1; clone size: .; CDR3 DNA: TGTGCCAGTAGTATTCGGGTGCCCACTGAAGCTTTCTTT; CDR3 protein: CASSIRVPTEAFF